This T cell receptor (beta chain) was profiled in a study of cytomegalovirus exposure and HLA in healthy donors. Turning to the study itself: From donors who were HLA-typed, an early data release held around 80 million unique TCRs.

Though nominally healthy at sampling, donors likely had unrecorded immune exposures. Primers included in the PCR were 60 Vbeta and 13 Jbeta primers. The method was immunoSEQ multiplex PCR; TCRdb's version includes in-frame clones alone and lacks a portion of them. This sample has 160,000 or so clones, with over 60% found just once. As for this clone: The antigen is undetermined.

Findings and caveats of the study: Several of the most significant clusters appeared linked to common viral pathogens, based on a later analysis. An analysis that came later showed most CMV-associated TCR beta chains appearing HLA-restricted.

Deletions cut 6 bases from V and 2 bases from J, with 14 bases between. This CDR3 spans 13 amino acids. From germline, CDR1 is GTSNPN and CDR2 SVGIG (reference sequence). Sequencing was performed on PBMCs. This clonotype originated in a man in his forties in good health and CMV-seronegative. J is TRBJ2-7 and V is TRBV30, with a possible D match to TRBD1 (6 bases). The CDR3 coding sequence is TGTGCCTGTAATTCGGACAGCCCCTACGAGCAGTACTTC. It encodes CACNSDSPYEQYF.